The 21 T cell receptor beta chains reported below all come from one sample, sequenced in a study of persistence of HIV-infected CD4 T cells. Cells were stimulated with CMV-infected fibroblast lysates at around 9.1 ug/mL. CD40L/CD69 double-negative CD45RO-high memory CD4+ T cells were collected. For these TCRs, the target antigens are not known. The libraries were made with immunoSEQ version 4 in survey mode. This table comes from immunoSEQ multiplex PCR, and its TCRdb copy is limited to in-frame clones, with some not included. The repertoire has tens of thousands of clones, roughly 82% of them found once; the top ten carry around 6%. The sample was CD4+ T cells sorted from PBMCs after roughly 18-hour stimulation, taken from a patient who received antiretroviral therapy. The receptors originated from an adult woman with HIV who was CMV-seropositive.

This chain's CDR3 is CASSPPMNEQYF. In nucleotides, the CDR3 is TGTGCCAGCAGTCCACCCATGAACGAGCAGTACTTC. The J gene is TRBJ2-7, the V gene TRBV28; D unresolved. The CDR3 sequence is 12 residues long. V dropped 5 bases and J dropped 5 bases, with 10 bases sitting between them. Germline CDR1 and CDR2: MDHEN and SYDVKM. The variable domain in full, completed from reference TRBV28 and TRBJ2-7, reads DVKVTQSSRYLVKRTGEKVFLECVQDMDHENMFWYRQDPGLGLRLIYFSYDVKMKEKGDIPEGYSVSREKKERFSLILESASTNQTSMYLCASSPPMNEQYFGPGTRLTVT.

J is TRBJ1-1 and V is TRBV29-1, with D possibly TRBD1 on 5 matching bases. The CDR3 loop spans 13 amino acids. Germline lookup yields CDR1 SQVTM and CDR2 ANQGSEA. The germline V and J ends were trimmed by 7 bases and 2 bases, with 14 bases remaining between them. For the CDR3, the DNA is TGCAGCGCGCAGGGACGACTAAACACTGAAGCTTTCTTT. Encoded protein: CSAQGRLNTEAFF.

CDR3 protein: CASSPLTVGNTGELFF. Written as DNA, the CDR3 is TGTGCCAGCAGCCCCCTCACGGTGGGGAACACCGGGGAGCTGTTTTTT. The chain joins TRBV7-8 to TRBJ2-2, with D unclear. V gave up 5 bases and J gave up 1 base, with 14 bases separating them. Germline V gene data show CDR1 as SGHVS and CDR2 as FQNEAQ. This CDR3 comprises 16 residues.

The chain links TRBV5-6 to TRBJ2-5, with 14 bases identical to TRBD2. The V gene end was trimmed by 3 bases and the J gene end by 5 bases; junction bases not matched to a gene: 9. The germline V gene encodes CDR1 SGHDT and CDR2 YYEEEE. The length of the CDR3 is 17 residues. CDR3 region: CASSYMGLAGVEETQYF. DNA of the CDR3: TGTGCCAGCAGCTACATGGGACTAGCGGGAGTCGAGGAGACCCAGTACTTC.

The genes are TRBV6-5 and TRBJ1-1, with D unclear. Trimming shortened V by 0 bases and J by 6 bases, and 14 bases separated the two germline ends. The CDR3 runs to 15 residues. Germline assignment: CDR1 MNHEY and CDR2 SVGAGI. The CDR3 DNA reads as TGTGCCAGCAGTTACTCGATCCAGGTTCGACCTGAAGCTTTCTTT. The encoded protein is CASSYSIQVRPEAFF.

The rearrangement uses TRBV3-1 (or the pseudogene TRBV3-2) and TRBJ1-2, with D unresolved. This CDR3 has 15 residues. CDR1 and CDR2 from the germline V gene are LGHDT and YNNKEL (reference sequence). Trimming cost V 0 bases and J 7 bases, with 15 bases left between them. Here the CDR3 reads CASSQEGGLILGYTF. The CDR3 nucleotides read TGTGCCAGCAGCCAAGAAGGAGGACTAATACTTGGCTACACCTTC.

V gene TRBV5-1 combines with J gene TRBJ2-1; TRBD2 aligns across 11 bases. In germline, CDR1 is SGHRS, CDR2 YFSETQ. This CDR3 region has 16 residues. J lost 8 bases, V lost 1 base, and 8 bases had no gene match. The CDR3 here is CASSLLSSGGLDEQFF. As DNA, the CDR3 is TGCGCCAGCAGCTTGCTCTCTAGCGGGGGGTTAGATGAGCAGTTCTTC.

CDR3 amino acids: CASSPLSLSGNTIYF. CDR3 bases: TGTGCCAGCAGTCCCTTAAGTCTCTCTGGAAACACCATATATTTT. The chain uses TRBV6-5 and TRBJ1-3; D is undetermined. V was trimmed by 5 bases and J by 0 bases, leaving 11 bases between them. The CDR3 runs to 15 residues. Germline assignment: CDR1 MNHEY and CDR2 SVGAGI.

The chain employs TRBV30 and TRBJ2-2; D may match TRBD1 or TRBD2 (5 bases each). The V end lost 0 bases, the J end lost 6 bases, and 14 bases lay between the germline ends. Germline V gives CDR1 GTSNPN, CDR2 SVGIG (reference sequence). This CDR3 is 15 amino acids long. The CDR3 region has the DNA TGTGCCTGGAGTGTACTTGCAGGGAGATCCGGGGAGCTGTTTTTT. Amino acids: CAWSVLAGRSGELFF.

The J gene is TRBJ2-6, the V gene TRBV7-3, with 9 bases aligning to TRBD2. Germline V gene lookup returns CDR1 SGHTA and CDR2 FQGTGA. This CDR3 has 18 amino acids. The J segment lost 3 bases and the V segment lost 4 bases, leaving 10 bases of the junction unmatched. CDR3 residues: CASSSAGGYLVGANVLTF. The CDR3 coding sequence is TGTGCCAGCAGCTCAGCGGGGGGATACCTGGTTGGGGCCAACGTCCTGACTTTC.

The V call is TRBV11-3, the J call TRBJ2-7, with a possible D match to TRBD2 (6 bases). Trimming took 5 bases from V and 6 from J, leaving 23 bases between them. The CDR3 length is 16 residues. Germline V gene data show CDR1 as SGHNT and CDR2 as YENEEA. The CDR3 here is CASSLFAPGPTSEQYF. As DNA, the CDR3 is TGTGCCAGCAGCCTCTTTGCCCCCGGGCCGACTAGCGAGCAGTACTTC.

J is TRBJ1-1 and V is TRBV2; no definite D call. The germline gives CDR1 SNHLY, CDR2 FYNNEI. V was trimmed by 0 bases and J by 11 bases, leaving 16 bases between them. CDR3 length equals 14 residues. Here the CDR3 reads CASSEAAEPWVAFF. The CDR3 nucleotides are TGTGCCAGCAGTGAAGCGGCGGAGCCCTGGGTGGCTTTCTTT.

This chain connects TRBV27 to TRBJ2-5; maybe TRBD1 (6 bases). V lost 2 bases to trimming and J lost 5 bases, with 15 bases between them. The CDR3 is 15 amino acids. Germline lookup yields CDR1 MNHEY and CDR2 SMNVEV (reference sequence). CDR3 in amino acids: CASSLTGTLGETQYF. The CDR3 DNA is TGTGCCAGCAGTTTAACAGGGACACTGGGGGAGACCCAGTACTTC.

The rearrangement links TRBV6-4 to TRBJ2-1; D uncertain. Trimming stripped 3 bases from V and 2 bases from J, with 11 bases between. Germline CDR1 and CDR2: MRHNA and SNTAGT. The CDR3 covers 15 residues. The CDR3 region has the DNA TGTGCCAGCAGTGAACAGAGCTTACCCTACAATGAGCAGTTCTTC. It is translated as CASSEQSLPYNEQFF.

This clone came up once. The DNA is left out, because the CDR3 cannot be placed on it with certainty; the CDR3 is given as TCRdb lists it. The chain has TRBV7-3 and TRBJ2-1; the table assigns TRBD2, which was not confirmed against the DNA. The CDR3 length equals 20 residues, ends included. Looked up from germline, CDR1 is SGHTA and CDR2 is FQGTGA. This CDR3 is CASSLTGDLTMSSSSAEQFF.

The CDR3 protein is CASSHGRAISGVSYEQYF. In DNA, the CDR3 is TGTGCCAGCAGCCACGGGCGGGCAATATCAGGGGTCTCCTACGAGCAGTACTTC. The chain employs TRBV11-3 and TRBJ2-7; D may be TRBD1 (6 bases). CDR3 size: 18 residues. Trimming pared 5 bases from V and 0 bases from J, leaving 23 bases between. CDR1 and CDR2 from the germline V gene are SGHNT and YENEEA.

The chain has TRBV9 and TRBJ1-1, with D maybe TRBD1 (6 bases). The CDR3 extends over 14 amino acids. V dropped 1 base and J dropped 2 bases, with 9 bases sitting between them. CDR1 SGDLS and CDR2 YYNGEE come from the germline V gene. The CDR3 DNA sequence: TGTGCCAGCAGCGTACAACAGGGAAACACTGAAGCTTTCTTT. Protein sequence: CASSVQQGNTEAFF.

V usage is TRBV7-2 and J usage is TRBJ2-5; 8 positions agree with TRBD1. V was pared by 5 bases and J by 5 bases, with 22 bases of the junction left unmatched. Germline V lookup: CDR1 SGHTA, CDR2 FQGNSA. CDR3 size: 19 residues. Here the CDR3 DNA reads TGTGCCAGCAGCCTCTTCCCGACAAGACAGGGGAGCGGTCGGGAGACCCAGTACTTC. Translation: CASSLFPTRQGSGRETQYF.

This clone was recorded once. The chain employs TRBV2 and TRBJ1-4; D is perhaps TRBD1 (6 bases). V was clipped by 7 bases and J by 8 bases, with 14 bases between them. Germline-derived CDR1 and CDR2 are SNHLY and FYNNEI. CDR3 length equals 13 residues. The CDR3 region has the DNA TGTGCCAGCAATCAGGGGAGAAACGAAAAACTGTTTTTT. Amino acid sequence: CASNQGRNEKLFF.

The chain couples TRBV2 to TRBJ1-2; D is ambiguous. Deletions cut 4 bases from V and 4 bases from J, with 16 bases between. Germline V gene sequence: CDR1 SNHLY, CDR2 FYNNEI. The CDR3 covers 15 residues. CDR3 bases: TGTGCCAGCAGTGGGGCTAAGTGGGCCGGCTATGGCTACACCTTC. Its translation: CASSGAKWAGYGYTF.

The chain links TRBV30 to TRBJ1-1; unclear D gene. V lost 3 bases to trimming and J lost 6 bases, with 20 bases between them. Germline loops: CDR1 GTSNPN, CDR2 SVGIG (reference sequence). The CDR3 covers 15 residues. DNA of the CDR3: TGTGCCTGGAGCGCCGCCGGGAGGACCACCGCTGAAGCTTTCTTT. Protein: CAWSAAGRTTAEAFF.